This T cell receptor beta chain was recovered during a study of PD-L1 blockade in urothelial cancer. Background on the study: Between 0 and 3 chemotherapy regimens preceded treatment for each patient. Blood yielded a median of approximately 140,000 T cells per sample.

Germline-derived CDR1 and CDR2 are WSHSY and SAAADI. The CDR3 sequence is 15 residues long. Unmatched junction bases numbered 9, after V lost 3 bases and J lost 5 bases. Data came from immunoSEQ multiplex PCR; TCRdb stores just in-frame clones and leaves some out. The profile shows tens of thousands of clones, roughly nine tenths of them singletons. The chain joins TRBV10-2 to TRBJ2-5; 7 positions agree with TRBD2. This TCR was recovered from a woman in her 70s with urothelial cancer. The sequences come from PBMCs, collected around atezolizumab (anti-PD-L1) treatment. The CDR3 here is CASSDYSGTMETQYF. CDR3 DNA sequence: TGCGCCAGCAGTGACTATTCCGGGACTATGGAGACCCAGTACTTC.